This T cell receptor (beta chain) was observed in a study of blood T cell repertoires in COVID-19. The protocol was immunoSEQ multiplex PCR, while the TCRdb copy is restricted to in-frame clones and leaves out a portion. The repertoire has tens of thousands of clones, almost 90% of them found once; the top ten carry over 6.5%. V shed 0 bases and J shed 7 bases, with 12 bases lying between them. Germline V lookup: CDR1 LGHDT, CDR2 YNNKEL (reference sequence). The CDR3 loop spans 15 amino acids. The receptor comes from a man in his 60s with active COVID-19. The chain uses TRBV3-1 (or the pseudogene TRBV3-2) and TRBJ1-4; D is ambiguous. The sample comprised peripheral blood. The CDR3 sequence: CASSQELYGGEKLFF. CDR3 coding DNA: TGTGCCAGCAGCCAAGAACTTTACGGTGGTGAAAAACTGTTTTTT.